The next 14 T cell receptor beta chains were all read from a single sample in a study of OX40 agonist ivuxolimab in advanced cancers. Some clones are missing from TCRdb's copy, which holds only in-frame ones; the method was immunoSEQ multiplex PCR. Seen here are about 74,000 clones, about four fifths observed once, and the top ten hold around 2.1%. Here the sequenced sample was CD4+ or CD8+ T cells sorted from blood, taken in a trial of the OX40 agonist ivuxolimab. These receptors were collected from an adult with an advanced solid tumor such as melanoma, head and neck, liver or kidney cancer.

The chain carries TRBV9 and TRBJ2-3, with D perhaps matching TRBD1 or TRBD2 (5 bases each). Between the trimmed V and J ends, which lost 0 bases and 6 bases, there was a span of 14 bases. Germline V CDR1 and CDR2: SGDLS, YYNGEE. The CDR3 covers 15 residues. CDR3 protein: CASSVGGPSRDTQYF. The CDR3 coding sequence is TGTGCCAGCAGCGTAGGGGGACCTAGTAGGGATACGCAGTATTTT.

V usage is TRBV6-5 and J usage is TRBJ2-7, with D perhaps TRBD1 or TRBD2 (5 bases each). V dropped 6 bases and J dropped 6 bases, with 15 bases sitting between them. CDR3 size: 13 residues. In germline, CDR1 is MNHEY, CDR2 SVGAGI. CDR3 sequence reads: CASSLTVAGEQYF. The CDR3 nucleotides read TGTGCCAGCAGCCTGACAGTGGCGGGCGAGCAGTACTTC.

This clone was seen more than once but under ten times. V usage is TRBV7-2 and J usage is TRBJ2-2; D is unresolved. The length of the CDR3 is 13 residues. CDR1 SGHTA and CDR2 FQGNSA come from the germline V gene. The V end lost 2 bases, the J end lost 6 bases, and 7 bases lay between the germline ends. CDR3 region: CASSLSGPGELFF. CDR3 sequence (DNA): TGTGCCAGCAGCTTATCAGGCCCCGGGGAGCTGTTTTTT.

J is TRBJ2-2 and V is TRBV9; perhaps TRBD1 as D (6 bases). Per the germline V gene, CDR1 is SGDLS and CDR2 is YYNGEE. The CDR3 loop spans 15 amino acids. V dropped 3 bases and J dropped 3 bases, with 12 bases sitting between them. CDR3 bases: TGTGCCAGCAGCGCGAACAGGGTGGACACCGGGGAGCTGTTTTTT. Translating it yields CASSANRVDTGELFF.

The DNA for the CDR3 is TGTGCCAGCAGCTTGGCCTCGGGGGGCGGTGGCTACACCTTC. Amino acid sequence: CASSLASGGGGYTF. The chain uses TRBV5-6 and TRBJ1-2, with D tentatively TRBD1 (6 bases). The CDR3 length is 14 residues. Trimming left V 0 bases short and J 7 bases short, with 13 bases between. The germline V gene encodes CDR1 SGHDT and CDR2 YYEEEE.

This clone has a handful of counts. As DNA, the CDR3 is TGTGCCAGCAGCTTAGGTCTGGGGAACTATGGCTACACCTTC. Translation: CASSLGLGNYGYTF. This chain links TRBV11-2 with TRBJ1-2; D is unclear. V was pared by 1 base and J by 2 bases, with 8 bases between. The CDR3 length is 14 residues. Germline CDR1 SGHAT, CDR2 FQNNGV.

The chain employs TRBV28 and TRBJ2-7; perhaps TRBD2 as D (5 bases). The germline gives CDR1 MDHEN, CDR2 SYDVKM. Between the trimmed V and J ends, which lost 4 bases and 0 bases, there was a span of 10 bases. This CDR3 is built from 14 residues. In nucleotides, the CDR3 is TGTGCCAGCAGTTACCTCGGAGGCTCCTACGAGCAGTACTTC. Translated, it gives CASSYLGGSYEQYF.

This chain links TRBV14 with TRBJ1-1; 8 bases agree with TRBD1. Germline V gives CDR1 SGHDN, CDR2 FVKESK. V lost 4 bases and J lost 0; bases outside the gene matches: 10. The CDR3 totals 17 residues. CDR3: CASSPRGRRGMNTEAFF. CDR3 coding DNA: TGTGCCAGCAGCCCCAGGGGGCGGAGAGGCATGAACACTGAAGCTTTCTTT.

This clone was detected once. The chain couples TRBV7-2 to TRBJ1-2; 7 positions match TRBD1. The CDR3 is 13 residues long. CDR1 is SGHTA, CDR2 FQGNSA, per germline. V dropped 3 bases and J dropped 4; count of bases not matched to a gene: 2. In nucleotides, the CDR3 is TGTGCCAGCAGCTTCGACAGGGCCTATGGCTACACCTTC. It specifies CASSFDRAYGYTF.

This chain connects TRBV7-6 to TRBJ1-5; maybe TRBD1 (5 bases). Trimming took 2 bases from V and 4 from J, leaving 15 bases between them. The CDR3 sequence is 16 residues long. Germline CDR1 and CDR2: SGHVS and FNYEAQ. The CDR3 is CASSLSAAGGNQPQHF. The CDR3 DNA sequence: TGTGCCAGCAGCTTAAGTGCGGCTGGGGGGAATCAGCCCCAGCATTTT.

This rearrangement joins TRBV6-5 to TRBJ1-1, with a possible D match to TRBD1 (5 bases). In germline, CDR1 is MNHEY, CDR2 SVGAGI. This CDR3 spans 15 amino acids. Deletions cut 11 bases from V and 4 bases from J, with 23 bases between. The CDR3 loop reads CAVSRVSRGGTEAFF. DNA for the CDR3: TGTGCCGTATCAAGGGTCAGTCGTGGGGGCACTGAAGCTTTCTTT.

V gene TRBV6-5 combines with J gene TRBJ1-5; 9 nucleotides match TRBD1. Germline V gene data show CDR1 as MNHEY and CDR2 as SVGAGI. The CDR3 sequence is 14 residues long. The V segment lost 6 bases and the J segment 4 bases; nucleotides outside the gene matches: 4. This CDR3 is CASSSGTGNQPQHF. The DNA for the CDR3 is TGTGCCAGCAGCTCCGGGACAGGGAATCAGCCCCAGCATTTT.

This chain uses TRBV11-2 with TRBJ1-2; D remains unclear. V lost 5 bases and J 2 bases, leaving 12 bases between the germline ends. The V gene's germline CDR1 is SGHAT and CDR2 FQNNGV. There are 14 residues in the CDR3. CDR3 DNA sequence: TGTGCCAGCAGCCCTGGAGCGGGGAACTATGGCTACACCTTC. It codes for CASSPGAGNYGYTF.

The V and J genes are TRBV30 and TRBJ1-6; D unclear. The CDR3 sequence is 14 residues long. Trimming removed 3 bases at V and 8 bases at J, with 14 bases between. Germline V gene lookup returns CDR1 GTSNPN and CDR2 SVGIG (reference sequence). CDR3 bases: TGTGCCTGGAGCATTCGGCGGGATGATTCACCCCTCCACTTT. This codes for CAWSIRRDDSPLHF.